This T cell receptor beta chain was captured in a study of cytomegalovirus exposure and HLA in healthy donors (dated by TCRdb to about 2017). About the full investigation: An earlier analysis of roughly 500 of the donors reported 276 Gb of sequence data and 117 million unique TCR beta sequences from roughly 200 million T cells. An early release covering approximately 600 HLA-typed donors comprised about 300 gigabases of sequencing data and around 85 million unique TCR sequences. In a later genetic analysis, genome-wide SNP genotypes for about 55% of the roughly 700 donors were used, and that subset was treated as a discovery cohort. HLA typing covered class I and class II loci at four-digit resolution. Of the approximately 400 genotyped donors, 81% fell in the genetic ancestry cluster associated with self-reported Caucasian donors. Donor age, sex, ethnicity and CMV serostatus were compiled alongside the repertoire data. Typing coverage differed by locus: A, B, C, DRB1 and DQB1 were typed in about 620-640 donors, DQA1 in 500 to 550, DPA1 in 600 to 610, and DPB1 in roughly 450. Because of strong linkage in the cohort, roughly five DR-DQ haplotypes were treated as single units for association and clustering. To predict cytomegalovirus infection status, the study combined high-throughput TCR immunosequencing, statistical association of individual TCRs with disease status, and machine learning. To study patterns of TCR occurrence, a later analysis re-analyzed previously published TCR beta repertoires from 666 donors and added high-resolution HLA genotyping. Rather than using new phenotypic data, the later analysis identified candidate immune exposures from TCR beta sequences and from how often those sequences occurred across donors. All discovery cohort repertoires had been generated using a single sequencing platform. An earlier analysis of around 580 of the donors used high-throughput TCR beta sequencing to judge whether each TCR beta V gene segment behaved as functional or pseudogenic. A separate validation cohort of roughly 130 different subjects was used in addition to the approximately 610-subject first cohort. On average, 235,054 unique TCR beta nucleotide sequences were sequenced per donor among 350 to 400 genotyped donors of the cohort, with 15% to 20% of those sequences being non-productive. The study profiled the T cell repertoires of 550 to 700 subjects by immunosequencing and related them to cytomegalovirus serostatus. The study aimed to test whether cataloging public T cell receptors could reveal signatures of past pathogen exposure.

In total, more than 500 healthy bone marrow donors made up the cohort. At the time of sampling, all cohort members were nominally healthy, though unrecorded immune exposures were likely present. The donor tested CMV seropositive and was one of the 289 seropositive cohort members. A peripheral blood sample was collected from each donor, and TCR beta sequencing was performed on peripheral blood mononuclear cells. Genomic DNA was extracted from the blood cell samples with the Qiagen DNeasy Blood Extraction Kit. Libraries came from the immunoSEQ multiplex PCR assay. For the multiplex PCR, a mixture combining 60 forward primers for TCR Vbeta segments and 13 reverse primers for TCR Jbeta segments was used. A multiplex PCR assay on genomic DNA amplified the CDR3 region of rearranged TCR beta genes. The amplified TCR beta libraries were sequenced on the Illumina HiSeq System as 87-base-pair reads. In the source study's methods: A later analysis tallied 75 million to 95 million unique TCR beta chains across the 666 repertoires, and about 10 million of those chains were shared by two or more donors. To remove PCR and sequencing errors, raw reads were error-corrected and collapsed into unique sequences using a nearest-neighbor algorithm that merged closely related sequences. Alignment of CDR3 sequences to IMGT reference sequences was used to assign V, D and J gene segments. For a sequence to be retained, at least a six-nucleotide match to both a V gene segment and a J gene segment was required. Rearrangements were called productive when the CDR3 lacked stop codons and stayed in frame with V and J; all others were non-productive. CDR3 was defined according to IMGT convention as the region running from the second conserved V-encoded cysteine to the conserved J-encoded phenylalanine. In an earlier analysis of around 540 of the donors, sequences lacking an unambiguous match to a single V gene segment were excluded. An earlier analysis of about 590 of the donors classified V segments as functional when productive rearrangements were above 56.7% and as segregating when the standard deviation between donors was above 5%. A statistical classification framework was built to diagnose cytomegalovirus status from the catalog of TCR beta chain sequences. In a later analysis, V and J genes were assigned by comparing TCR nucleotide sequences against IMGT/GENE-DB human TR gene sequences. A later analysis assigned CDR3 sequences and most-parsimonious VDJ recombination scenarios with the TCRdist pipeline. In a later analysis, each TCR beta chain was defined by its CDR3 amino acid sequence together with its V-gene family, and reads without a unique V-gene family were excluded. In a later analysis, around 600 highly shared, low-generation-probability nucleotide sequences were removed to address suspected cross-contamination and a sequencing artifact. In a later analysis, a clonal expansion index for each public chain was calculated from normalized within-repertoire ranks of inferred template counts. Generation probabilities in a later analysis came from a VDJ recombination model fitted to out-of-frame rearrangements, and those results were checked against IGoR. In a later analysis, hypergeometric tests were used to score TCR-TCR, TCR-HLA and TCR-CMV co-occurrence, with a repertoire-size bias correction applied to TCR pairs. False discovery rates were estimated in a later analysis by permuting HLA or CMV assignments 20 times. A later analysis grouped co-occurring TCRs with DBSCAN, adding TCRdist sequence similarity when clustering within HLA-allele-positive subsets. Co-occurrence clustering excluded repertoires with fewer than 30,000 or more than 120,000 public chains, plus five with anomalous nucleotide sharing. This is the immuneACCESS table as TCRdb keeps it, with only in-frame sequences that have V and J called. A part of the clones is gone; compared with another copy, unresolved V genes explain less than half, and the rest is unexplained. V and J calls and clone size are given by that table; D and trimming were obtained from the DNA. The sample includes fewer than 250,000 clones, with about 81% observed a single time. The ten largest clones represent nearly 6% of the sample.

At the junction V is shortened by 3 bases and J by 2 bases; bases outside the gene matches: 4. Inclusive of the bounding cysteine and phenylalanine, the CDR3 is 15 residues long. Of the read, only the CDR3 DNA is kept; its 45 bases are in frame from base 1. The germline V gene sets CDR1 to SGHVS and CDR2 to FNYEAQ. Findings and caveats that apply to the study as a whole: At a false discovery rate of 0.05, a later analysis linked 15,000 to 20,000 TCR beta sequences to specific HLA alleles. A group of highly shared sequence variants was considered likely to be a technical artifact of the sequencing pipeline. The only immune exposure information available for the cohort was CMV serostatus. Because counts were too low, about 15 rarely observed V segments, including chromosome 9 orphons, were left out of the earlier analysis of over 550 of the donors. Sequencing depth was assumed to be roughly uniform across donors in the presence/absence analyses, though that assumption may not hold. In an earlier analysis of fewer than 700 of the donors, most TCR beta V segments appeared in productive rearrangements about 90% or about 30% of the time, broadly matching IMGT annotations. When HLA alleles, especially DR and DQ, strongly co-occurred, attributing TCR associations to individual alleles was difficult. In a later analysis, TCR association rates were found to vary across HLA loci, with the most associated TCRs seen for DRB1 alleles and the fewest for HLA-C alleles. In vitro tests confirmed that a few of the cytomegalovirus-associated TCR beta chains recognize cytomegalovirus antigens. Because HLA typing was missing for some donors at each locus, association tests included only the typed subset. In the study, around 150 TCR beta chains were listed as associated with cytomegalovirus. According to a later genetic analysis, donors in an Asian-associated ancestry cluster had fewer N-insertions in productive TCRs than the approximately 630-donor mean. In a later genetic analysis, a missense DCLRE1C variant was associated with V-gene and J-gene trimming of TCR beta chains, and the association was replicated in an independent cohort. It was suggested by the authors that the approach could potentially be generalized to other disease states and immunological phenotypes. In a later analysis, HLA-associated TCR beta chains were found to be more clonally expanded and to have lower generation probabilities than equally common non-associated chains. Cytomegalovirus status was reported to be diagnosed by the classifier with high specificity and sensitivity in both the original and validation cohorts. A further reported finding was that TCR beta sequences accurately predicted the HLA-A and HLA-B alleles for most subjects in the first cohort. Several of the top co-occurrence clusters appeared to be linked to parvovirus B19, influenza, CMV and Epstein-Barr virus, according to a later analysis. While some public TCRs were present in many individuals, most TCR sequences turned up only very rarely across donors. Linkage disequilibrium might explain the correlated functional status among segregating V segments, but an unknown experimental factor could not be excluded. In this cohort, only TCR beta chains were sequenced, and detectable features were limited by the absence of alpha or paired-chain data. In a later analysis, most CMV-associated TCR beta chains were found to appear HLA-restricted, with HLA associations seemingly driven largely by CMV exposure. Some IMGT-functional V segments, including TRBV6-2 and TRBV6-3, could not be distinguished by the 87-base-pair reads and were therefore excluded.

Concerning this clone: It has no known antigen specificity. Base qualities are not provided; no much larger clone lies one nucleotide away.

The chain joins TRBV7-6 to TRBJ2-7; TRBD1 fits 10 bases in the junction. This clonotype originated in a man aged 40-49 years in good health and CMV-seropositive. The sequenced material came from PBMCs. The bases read TGTGCCAGCAGCTTCGGGACAGGGGAAACCTACGAGCAGTACTTC. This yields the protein CASSFGTGETYEQYF.